This TCR beta chain was documented in a study of T cells in Graves' hyperthyroidism and ophthalmopathy. Overall study context: Once the initial diagnosis was made, peripheral blood was obtained before any treatment.

Amplification targeted TCR beta CDR3 regions from RNA transcripts. The study used the HTBI primer set for a first-round RT-PCR of the TCR CDR3. In TCRdb, the multiplex PCR reads were re-called with MiXCR into one record per CDR3 protein. The sample records roughly 420,000 distinct CDR3 sequences, approximately 14% being singletons. CDR1 KGHSH and CDR2 LQKENI come from the germline V gene. Trimming shortened V by 5 bases and J by 9 bases, and 11 bases separated the two germline ends. The CDR3 loop spans 12 amino acids. This clonotype was seen repeatedly, ten times or more. Participants, patients aged 18 to 65, had newly diagnosed hyperthyroidism with a duration under 2 months.

What was sequenced was blood. This sequence was found in a woman aged 18-35 years with Graves' hyperthyroidism. This rearrangement joins TRBV18 to TRBJ1-5; D is ambiguous. CDR3 nucleotide sequence: TGTGCCAGCTCAGATCCGGGGTGGCCCCAGCATTTT. Amino acids: CASSDPGWPQHF.